This paragraph reports one TCR beta chain. Within the sample, other DNA sequences also encode this same CDR3. Sequencing used immunoSEQ multiplex PCR; TCRdb keeps in-frame clones, though not all of them. Here the sample spans some 2.1 million clones, approximately 95% being singletons. These data belong to a study of shared clonotypes between healthy human individuals. The germline V gene encodes CDR1 SEHNR and CDR2 FQNEAQ (reference sequence). The CDR3 runs 15 residues. The V and J ends lost 0 bases and 3 bases respectively, with 8 bases between them. CD45RO-negative, CCR7-positively selected cells formed the naive CD8 fraction, excluding terminally differentiated effector memory CD45RA+ cells.

V usage is TRBV7-9 and J usage is TRBJ2-2; D possibly corresponds to TRBD1 (6 bases). This TCR was sampled from a man between 18 and 35 years old in good health. Sequencing was performed on naive CD8+ T cells sorted from blood. The CDR3 DNA is TGTGCCAGCAGCTTAGCACAGGGTGACACCGGGGAGCTGTTTTTT. Protein: CASSLAQGDTGELFF. Full variable domain (remainder filled in from reference TRBV7-9 and TRBJ2-2): DTGVSQNPRHKITKRGQNVTFRCDPISEHNRLYWYRQTLGQGPEFLTYFQNEAQLEKSRLLSDRFSAERPKGSFSTLEIQRTEQGDSAMYLCASSLAQGDTGELFFGEGSRLTVL.